Below are 30 T cell receptor beta chains sequenced from a single sample in a study of cytomegalovirus exposure and HLA in healthy donors (dated by TCRdb to the late 2010s). Preparation of the library involved the immunoSEQ multiplex PCR assay. A mixture of 60 forward primers for TCR Vbeta segments and 13 reverse primers for TCR Jbeta segments was used in the multiplex PCR. In its TCRdb copy, this immuneACCESS table keeps in-frame sequences only and misses some clones. Where compared with another copy, unresolved V genes explain less than half of these, and the others have no known cause. For this sample the table gives roughly 95,000 clones, of which roughly four fifths were detected only once. 3% to 3.5% of the sample is in the top ten clones. Material: PBMCs. Every receptor here comes from a man aged 25-45 years in good health and CMV-seropositive.

The rearrangement links TRBV28 to TRBJ1-5; TRBD1 agrees at 10 bases. Germline trimming cut 1 base from V and 3 bases from J; bases unmatched to any gene: 9. From germline, CDR1 is MDHEN and CDR2 SYDVKM. The CDR3 has 18 residues. CDR3 protein: CASSLLDGGTGVNQPQHF. CDR3 DNA sequence: TGTGCCAGCAGTTTATTGGACGGTGGGACAGGGGTCAATCAGCCCCAGCATTTT.

The chain recombines TRBV5-1 with TRBJ2-1, with TRBD2 matching 7 bases. V trimming: 4 bases; J trimming: 7 bases; junction bases outside the gene matches: 20. The CDR3 has 18 amino acids. Germline values: CDR1 SGHRS, CDR2 YFSETQ. CDR3 nucleotides: TGCGCCAGCAGCGCCGGTCGGGGAGGCGGGAGTTTTAATAATGAGCAGTTCTTC. Its protein is CASSAGRGGGSFNNEQFF.

The chain joins TRBV11-2 to TRBJ1-2; D gene ambiguous. Germline-derived CDR1 and CDR2 are SGHAT and FQNNGV. This CDR3 contains 15 residues. V was shortened by 2 bases and J by 4 bases, with 14 bases between the two germline ends. The CDR3 coding sequence is TGTGCCAGCAGCTTAACGAGAGGGTTTAGCTATGGCTACACCTTC. Protein product: CASSLTRGFSYGYTF.

This chain joins TRBV9 and TRBJ2-1, with 9 bases that match TRBD2. This CDR3 is built from 15 residues. Losses at the gene ends were 6 bases for V and 8 bases for J; bases not matched to a gene: 12. Germline lookup yields CDR1 SGDLS and CDR2 YYNGEE. CDR3 residues: CASNEWGTSNYEQFF. The CDR3 region has the DNA TGTGCCAGCAACGAGTGGGGGACTAGCAACTATGAGCAGTTCTTC.

The V and J genes are TRBV27 and TRBJ2-1; 7 bases align to TRBD1. CDR1 is MNHEY and CDR2 is SMNVEV in the germline V gene (reference sequence). The length of the CDR3 is 17 residues. V was pared by 2 bases and J by 0 bases, with 7 bases of the junction left unmatched. CDR3 protein: CASSLRQGVGSYNEQFF. The CDR3 DNA is TGTGCCAGCAGTTTACGCCAGGGGGTAGGCTCCTACAATGAGCAGTTCTTC.

A few counts support this clone. The chain uses TRBV6-4 and TRBJ1-5, with D uncertain. Germline CDR1 reads MRHNA; CDR2 reads SNTAGT. Trimming shortened V by 3 bases and J by 11 bases, and 14 bases separated the two germline ends. CDR3 length: 13 amino acids. The CDR3 reads CASSDITGGSQHF. The CDR3 bases are TGTGCCAGCAGTGATATTACGGGCGGGTCCCAGCATTTT.

This chain uses TRBV10-3 with TRBJ2-1; 12 bases agree with TRBD2. The CDR3 is 14 residues long. Germline V gene lookup returns CDR1 ENHRY and CDR2 SYGVKD. V shed 8 bases and J 5 bases; nucleotides not matched to a gene: 4. CDR3 sequence reads: CAIRTSGANNEQFF. The CDR3 DNA reads TGTGCCATCCGGACTAGCGGGGCCAACAATGAGCAGTTCTTC.

The chain links TRBV5-8 to TRBJ2-5; tentatively, D is TRBD2 (7 bases). The V end was cut by 4 bases, the J end by 3 bases, with 16 bases between. CDR1 and CDR2 (germline): SGHTS, YDEGEE. This CDR3 is built from 15 residues. DNA of the CDR3: TGTGCCAGCAGCGGAGGACTAGGACAGAAAGAGACCCAGTACTTC. It is translated as CASSGGLGQKETQYF.

The chain couples TRBV6-1 to TRBJ1-2; tentatively, D is TRBD1 (5 bases). CDR3 length: 15 amino acids. Germline V gene sequence: CDR1 MNHNS, CDR2 SASEGT. The ends were cut back, 5 bases at V and 3 bases at J, with 16 bases in the middle. The CDR3 is CASSPKTVSDYGYTF. The CDR3 coding sequence is TGTGCCAGCAGTCCCAAGACAGTTTCAGACTATGGCTACACCTTC.

The V gene is TRBV5-1, the J gene TRBJ2-2, with D maybe TRBD2 (6 bases). The CDR3 runs 15 residues. CDR1 is SGHRS, CDR2 YFSETQ, per germline. Trimming took off 4 bases at V and 3 bases at J, with 13 bases between the two ends. The CDR3 DNA follows: TGCGCCAGCAGCGCTAGACTAGTCGACACCGGGGAGCTGTTTTTT. Protein sequence: CASSARLVDTGELFF.

J is TRBJ2-2 and V is TRBV29-1; the D is unclear. The V end lost 4 bases, the J end lost 0 bases, and 15 bases lay between the germline ends. CDR3 size: 16 residues. CDR1 SQVTM and CDR2 ANQGSEA come from the germline V gene. The CDR3 here is CSVANRIFSNTGELFF. CDR3 DNA sequence: TGCAGCGTTGCCAACAGAATTTTTTCGAACACCGGGGAGCTGTTTTTT.

The chain has TRBV20-1 and TRBJ2-7, with 12 bases matching TRBD1. Germline assignment: CDR1 DFQATT and CDR2 SNEGSKA (reference sequence). The CDR3 is made up of 11 amino acids. The CDR3 DNA reads as TGCACGGGACAGGGGGCAGGAGAGCAGTACTTC. Its protein product is CTGQGAGEQYF.

This clone was picked up a small number of times. The chain combines TRBV7-6 with TRBJ2-3; possibly TRBD1 for D (5 bases). Trimming removed 0 bases from V and 6 bases from J, with 16 bases in between. The CDR3 runs to 16 residues. Germline V lookup: CDR1 SGHVS, CDR2 FNYEAQ. As DNA, the CDR3 is TGTGCCAGCAGCTTAGCGGGGCGTATTGTGGGGGATACGCAGTATTTT. The encoded protein is CASSLAGRIVGDTQYF.

This chain connects TRBV29-1 to TRBJ2-3, with 9 positions matching TRBD2. CDR1 and CDR2 (germline): SQVTM, ANQGSEA. The CDR3 totals 14 residues. V was pared by 7 bases and J by 1 base, with 6 bases of the junction left unmatched. The CDR3 region has the DNA TGCAGCGCATCCGTAGCGGGAGGCACAGATACGCAGTATTTT. The encoded protein is CSASVAGGTDTQYF.

In this sample, this clone turned up a few times. This chain links TRBV10-2 with TRBJ1-5; tentative D call: TRBD1 (5 bases). CDR1 and CDR2 from the germline V gene are WSHSY and SAAADI. The CDR3 is 14 residues long. The V end lost 0 bases, the J end lost 8 bases, and 11 bases lay between the germline ends. DNA for the CDR3: TGCGCCAGCAGTGAGTCGGCAGGGCTGGAGCCCCAGCATTTT. This codes for CASSESAGLEPQHF.

This clone has just a few counts. This sequence joins TRBV15 and TRBJ1-5, with a weak D call TRBD1 (5 bases). Germline CDR1 reads LNHNV; CDR2 reads YYDKDF (reference sequence). CDR3 length equals 17 residues. The V gene lost 0 bases and the J gene lost 2 bases, with 14 bases spanning the gap. DNA of the CDR3: TGTGCCACCAGCAGAGAAGAGGGACTTAGGGGCAATCAGCCCCAGCATTTT. This encodes CATSREEGLRGNQPQHF. The variable domain in full, with the rest retrieved from reference TRBV15 and TRBJ1-5, is DAMVIQNPRYQVTQFGKPVTLSCSQTLNHNVMYWYQQKSSQAPKLLFHYYDKDFNNEADTPDNFQSRRPNTSFCFLDIRSPGLGDTAMYLCATSREEGLRGNQPQHFGDGTRLSIL.

This clone occurred once. The gene calls are TRBV19 and TRBJ2-1; 10 nucleotides agree with TRBD1. CDR1 is LNHDA and CDR2 is SQIVND in the germline V gene (reference sequence). After removal of 1 base from V and 4 bases from J, the junction contained 4 bases not matched to a gene. This CDR3 contains 16 residues. As DNA, the CDR3 is TGTGCCAGTAGTATAGGGGTGGGACAGGGGTACAATGAGCAGTTCTTC. The encoded protein is CASSIGVGQGYNEQFF.

J is TRBJ1-5 and V is TRBV6-5; 8 nucleotides align to TRBD1. Germline V gene lookup returns CDR1 MNHEY and CDR2 SVGAGI. With V trimmed by 4 bases and J by 5 bases, 10 bases remained unmatched. This CDR3 is 16 amino acids long. CDR3 residues: CASSSVLQGADQPQHF. DNA for the CDR3: TGTGCCAGCAGTTCTGTCCTCCAGGGGGCGGATCAGCCCCAGCATTTT.

The rearrangement uses TRBV7-9 and TRBJ2-5, with D possibly being TRBD1 (5 bases). V shed 5 bases and J shed 2 bases, with 9 bases lying between them. The germline gives CDR1 SEHNR, CDR2 FQNEAQ (reference sequence). The CDR3 length is 13 residues. The CDR3 loop reads CASSVRVQETQYF. In nucleotides, the CDR3 is TGTGCCAGCAGCGTCAGGGTACAAGAGACCCAGTACTTC.

This chain connects TRBV18 to TRBJ2-1; 10 nucleotides line up with TRBD1. V lost 3 bases and J lost 3; bases outside the gene matches: 2. The germline V gene encodes CDR1 KGHSH and CDR2 LQKENI. The CDR3 length is 15 residues. The CDR3 bases are TGTGCCAGCTCACCGGACAGGGGGGGCTACAATGAGCAGTTCTTC. Amino acids: CASSPDRGGYNEQFF.

The chain is built from TRBV9 and TRBJ1-4; TRBD1 matches 9 bases. V lost 2 bases to trimming and J lost 7 bases; unmatched junction nucleotides: 3. The CDR3 totals 14 residues. The germline gives CDR1 SGDLS, CDR2 YYNGEE. The CDR3 protein is CASSVGTGLEKLFF. The CDR3 DNA is TGTGCCAGCAGCGTGGGGACAGGGCTTGAAAAACTGTTTTTT. The whole variable domain, filled in from reference TRBV9 and TRBJ1-4, reads DSGVTQTPKHLITATGQRVTLRCSPRSGDLSVYWYQQSLDQGLQFLIQYYNGEERAKGNILERFSAQQFPDLHSELNLSSLELGDSALYFCASSVGTGLEKLFFGSGTQLSVL.

The chain joins TRBV7-8 to TRBJ1-3, with TRBD1 matching 8 bases. The junction had 3 bases not matched to a gene; V was cut back by 4 bases and J by 1 base. CDR1 is SGHVS and CDR2 is FQNEAQ in the germline V gene. This CDR3 has 15 residues. DNA of the CDR3: TGTGCCAGCAGCTACGACAGGGGATCTGGAAACACCATATATTTT. Translation: CASSYDRGSGNTIYF.

V is TRBV9 and J is TRBJ1-4, with 7 positions matching TRBD1. The V and J ends lost 3 bases and 6 bases, in that order; junction bases with no gene match: 14. The CDR3 consists of 17 residues. The germline V gene encodes CDR1 SGDLS and CDR2 YYNGEE. CDR3 sequence reads: CASSARDRAVWDEKLFF. CDR3 coding DNA: TGTGCCAGCAGCGCCCGAGACAGGGCTGTATGGGATGAAAAACTGTTTTTT. The whole variable domain, filled in from reference TRBV9 and TRBJ1-4, reads DSGVTQTPKHLITATGQRVTLRCSPRSGDLSVYWYQQSLDQGLQFLIQYYNGEERAKGNILERFSAQQFPDLHSELNLSSLELGDSALYFCASSARDRAVWDEKLFFGSGTQLSVL.

The chain is built from TRBV19 and TRBJ2-1; 9 bases match TRBD2. J gave up 3 bases and V 8 bases, and 5 bases lay outside the gene matches. The germline V gene has CDR1 LNHDA and CDR2 SQIVND (reference sequence). This CDR3 contains 14 residues. The CDR3 DNA reads TGTGCCAGTGGGGGACTAGCTGACTACAATGAGCAGTTCTTC. Its translation is CASGGLADYNEQFF.

The rearrangement joins TRBV7-9 to TRBJ2-5; TRBD1 matches at 7 bases. CDR1 and CDR2 from the germline V gene are SEHNR and FQNEAQ (reference sequence). The CDR3 length is 16 residues. With 2 bases clipped from V and 3 bases from J, the junction kept 9 bases outside the gene matches. The CDR3 region is CASSLNPVDREETQYF. The DNA for the CDR3 is TGTGCCAGCAGCTTAAACCCCGTTGACAGGGAAGAGACCCAGTACTTC.

This chain links TRBV29-1 with TRBJ2-2, with D tentatively TRBD2 (5 bases). Per germline, CDR1 SQVTM and CDR2 ANQGSEA. V dropped 7 bases and J dropped 4 bases, with 10 bases sitting between them. The CDR3 extends over 12 amino acids. The CDR3 nucleotides are TGCAGCGCTGGACTTGGCACCGGGGAGCTGTTTTTT. This translates into CSAGLGTGELFF.

This clone was counted only a few times. This rearrangement joins TRBV10-2 to TRBJ1-6; the D gene is possibly TRBD1 (6 bases). V was cut by 7 bases and J by 9 bases, with 19 bases left in between. The CDR3 covers 15 residues. Germline V CDR1 and CDR2: WSHSY, SAAADI. The CDR3 coding sequence is TGCGCCAGCAATGCCAGAGGGGGAGTCGGTTCACCCCTCCACTTT. Amino acid sequence: CASNARGGVGSPLHF.

The chain combines TRBV7-2 with TRBJ1-5, with D maybe TRBD1 (6 bases). Germline CDR1 is SGHTA and CDR2 is FQGNSA. The V gene lost 5 bases and the J gene lost 1 base, with 12 bases spanning the gap. This CDR3 contains 15 residues. CDR3 amino acids: CASSKQGRSNQPQHF. The CDR3 DNA is TGTGCCAGCAGCAAACAGGGCCGGAGCAATCAGCCCCAGCATTTT.

The CDR3 DNA reads as TGTGCCAGCAGCCACAGGGCCGCAGAATATAGCAATCAGCCCCAGCATTTT. Its translation: CASSHRAAEYSNQPQHF. The chain has TRBV7-6 and TRBJ1-5; weak D call: TRBD1 (6 bases). CDR3 length equals 17 residues. V shed 5 bases and J shed 0 bases, with 17 bases lying between them. Germline CDR1 and CDR2: SGHVS and FNYEAQ.

This clone appeared a single time. The rearrangement uses TRBV30 and TRBJ2-2; tentatively, D is TRBD2 (6 bases). Germline-derived CDR1 and CDR2 are GTSNPN and SVGIG (reference sequence). The CDR3 loop spans 13 amino acids. The V end was cut by 7 bases, the J end by 6 bases, with 15 bases between. CDR3 in amino acids: CASRGGEPGELFF. CDR3 DNA sequence: TGTGCCTCGCGGGGCGGGGAGCCCGGGGAGCTGTTTTTT.